In this sample, the clone carrying this T cell receptor beta chain turned up a few times. Its antigen is unidentified. This sample stems from a study of cytomegalovirus exposure and HLA in healthy donors. As for the study in general: Earlier sequencing of approximately 200 million T cells yielded under 120 million unique TCR beta sequences. Study-wide results and caveats: Because they were indistinguishable, some V segments, including TRBV6-2 and TRBV6-3, were excluded. It was in a later analysis that TCR association rates were seen to vary by HLA locus, highest for DRB1 and lowest for HLA-C.

The PCR was carried out with 60 Vbeta primers and 13 Jbeta primers. The assay was immunoSEQ multiplex PCR, and TCRdb's table has in-frame clones only and misses some. Found here are 150,000 to 200,000 clones, roughly 80% of them singletons; the top ten hold more than 1.5%. The CDR3 length is 18 residues. Germline V gene sequence: CDR1 LGHNA, CDR2 YSLEER. V dropped 0 bases and J dropped 6 bases, with 20 bases sitting between them. The origin of this receptor is a human donor in good health. What was sequenced was PBMCs. The V call is TRBV4-3, the J call TRBJ2-2; weak D call: TRBD1 (6 bases). The CDR3 is CASSQDQGRARVAGELFF. The CDR3 DNA reads as TGCGCCAGCAGCCAAGATCAGGGGAGAGCCAGGGTCGCCGGGGAGCTGTTTTTT.